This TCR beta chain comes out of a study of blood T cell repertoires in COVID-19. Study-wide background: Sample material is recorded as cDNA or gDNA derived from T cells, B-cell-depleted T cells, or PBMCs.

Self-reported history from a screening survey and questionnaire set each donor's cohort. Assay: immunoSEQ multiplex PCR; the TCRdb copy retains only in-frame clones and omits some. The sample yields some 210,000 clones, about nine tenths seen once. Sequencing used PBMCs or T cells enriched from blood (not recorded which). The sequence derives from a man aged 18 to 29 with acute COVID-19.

CDR3 amino acids: CASIPGAAGDQPQHF. The DNA for the CDR3 is TGTGCCAGTATTCCCGGGGCCGCGGGGGATCAGCCCCAGCATTTT. V and J are TRBV28 and TRBJ1-5, with D tentatively TRBD1 (5 bases). V gave up 9 bases and J gave up 5 bases, with 20 bases separating them. The CDR3 loop spans 15 amino acids. Germline loops: CDR1 MDHEN, CDR2 SYDVKM.